The T cell receptor beta chain under discussion was sequenced for a study of T cell changes during pregnancy in multiple sclerosis. V trimming: 4 bases; J trimming: 5 bases; junction bases outside the gene matches: 8. This CDR3 is 16 amino acids long. Germline CDR1 SGDLS, CDR2 YYNGEE. The method was immunoSEQ multiplex PCR; TCRdb's version includes in-frame clones alone and lacks a portion of them. Altogether 50,000 or so clones are present, about 92% being singletons, with the ten largest covering around 0.53%. The genes are TRBV9 and TRBJ2-1, with TRBD2 identical over 11 bases. The clonotype comes from a female donor with multiple sclerosis, enrolled in a pregnancy study. Source: CD4+ T cells from peripheral blood mononuclear cells, taken after pregnancy. The CDR3 nucleotides are TGTGCCAGCAGCCCTTACACTAGCGGGGGAAACAATGAGCAGTTCTTC. It translates to CASSPYTSGGNNEQFF. The variable domain in full, completed from reference TRBV9 and TRBJ2-1, reads DSGVTQTPKHLITATGQRVTLRCSPRSGDLSVYWYQQSLDQGLQFLIQYYNGEERAKGNILERFSAQQFPDLHSELNLSSLELGDSALYFCASSPYTSGGNNEQFFGPGTRLTVL.